The clone carrying this T cell receptor (beta chain) was observed at least ten times. Its target is unknown. V was cut by 0 bases and J by 6 bases, with 17 bases left in between. Germline V gene sequence: CDR1 SGHRS, CDR2 YFSETQ. The CDR3 has 16 residues. This record comes from a study of T cells after posttransplantation cyclophosphamide. The study, taken as a whole, reports: TRB overlap between skin or GI tissue T cells and blood was limited. After PTCy, TRB diversity resembled that of CNI/methotrexate controls. Donor-recipient repertoire similarity was low at 1-2 months, rising over year one.

Busulfan-fludarabine conditioning, marrow transplant, and cyclophosphamide on days +3 and +4 were administered. TCRdb keeps only in-frame clones here, not all; method: immunoSEQ multiplex PCR. The sample holds over 2,000 clones, and no clone turns up only once. This chain uses TRBV5-1 with TRBJ2-3; D call uncertain. Source: PBMCs, taken after an allogeneic stem cell transplant with post-transplant cyclophosphamide. This clonotype was sampled from an older female patient who received an allogeneic stem cell transplant from an unrelated donor, was CMV-positive, and had acute GVHD only. A share of the T cells may be of graft donor origin. DNA for the CDR3: TGCGCCAGCAGCTTGGAAGCTAAGCAGTTAGGGGATACGCAGTATTTT. Its protein product is CASSLEAKQLGDTQYF.